The 25 T cell receptor beta chains below were found in one sample sequenced in a study of blood T cells in healthy people across ages. Through a sample-barcoded 5' primer and a J-beta primer mix, a second PCR was run for about 6 to 11 cycles. TCRdb independently ran MiXCR on the 5' RACE reads; one entry per CDR3 protein. The sample records hundreds of thousands of distinct CDR3 sequences, 40% to 45% being singletons. Sequencing was done on a sample of blood. These receptors all stem from a woman aged 55-69 years in good health.

The CDR3, as DNA: TGTGCCACCAGTGAAGGGACTAGCGGAATACGGCGGGAGACCCAGTACTTC. Protein sequence: CATSEGTSGIRRETQYF. V usage is TRBV24-1 and J usage is TRBJ2-5; 11 bases align to TRBD2. This CDR3 has 17 amino acids. Losses at the gene ends were 4 bases for V and 5 bases for J; bases not matched to a gene: 11. In germline, CDR1 is KGHDR, CDR2 SFDVKD.

This clonotype was observed a few times. The chain uses TRBV7-2 and TRBJ1-5, with 9 bases aligning to TRBD1. This CDR3 has 15 amino acids. The ends lost 4 bases at V and 3 bases at J; junction bases unmatched: 4. Germline V gene data show CDR1 as SGHTA and CDR2 as FQGNSA. CDR3 sequence reads: CASSWGQGINQPQHF. DNA for the CDR3: TGTGCCAGCAGCTGGGGACAGGGTATCAATCAGCCCCAGCATTTT.

This chain joins TRBV4-2 and TRBJ2-4, with 10 positions matching TRBD2. The J call is doubtful: the DNA matches TRBJ2-5 better. Looked up from germline, CDR1 is LGHNA and CDR2 is YNFKEQ. This CDR3 spans 16 amino acids. The CDR3 region is CASSQSSGGQQETQYF. The CDR3 DNA follows: TGTGCCAGCAGCCAATCTAGCGGGGGACAACAAGAGACCCAGTACTTC.

About this clonotype itself: One end of the junction varies from germline; a read error may be responsible. The genes are TRBV7-3 and TRBJ2-3; possible D gene TRBD2, 7 bases. CDR3 size: 15 residues. The germline V gene has CDR1 SGHTA and CDR2 FQGTGA. Here the CDR3 reads CASGLEGGSTDTQYF. In DNA, the CDR3 is TGTGCCAGCGGCTTGGAGGGGGGGTCCACAGATACGCAGTATTTT.

The rearrangement joins TRBV20-1 to TRBJ2-1; 7 nucleotides line up with TRBD2. The CDR3 spans 16 residues. Germline CDR1 DFQATT, CDR2 SNEGSKA (reference sequence). Losses at the gene ends were 4 bases for V and 8 bases for J; bases not matched to a gene: 17. The CDR3 spells CSAKPRREGLSDEQFF. The CDR3 DNA follows: TGCAGTGCTAAGCCTCGGAGGGAGGGCCTTAGTGATGAGCAGTTCTTC.

This sequence joins TRBV6-5 and TRBJ1-5, with D hard to call. In germline, CDR1 is MNHEY, CDR2 SVGAGI. The germline V and J ends were trimmed by 5 bases and 6 bases, with 11 bases remaining between them. The CDR3 has 13 residues. The CDR3 region is CASSQGRTQPQHF. In DNA form, the CDR3 reads TGTGCCAGCAGTCAAGGAAGGACTCAGCCCCAGCATTTT.

This clonotype was counted many times. The chain carries TRBV28 and TRBJ2-5, with 7 bases lining up with TRBD1. Germline-derived CDR1 and CDR2 are MDHEN and SYDVKM. Losses at the gene ends were 5 bases for V and 4 bases for J; bases not matched to a gene: 7. There are 14 residues in the CDR3. CDR3 nucleotide sequence: TGTGCCAGCAGTCAAACAGGGGTAGCAGAGACCCAGTACTTC. Protein product: CASSQTGVAETQYF.

V gene TRBV29-1 combines with J gene TRBJ2-1; 7 nucleotides match TRBD1. The CDR3 loop spans 16 amino acids. The trim removed 4 bases at V and 0 bases at J, leaving 9 bases unmatched. From germline, CDR1 is SQVTM and CDR2 ANQGSEA. For the CDR3, the DNA is TGCAGCGTTGTAACAGGGTGGGACAGCTCCTACAATGAGCAGTTCTTC. It specifies CSVVTGWDSSYNEQFF.

This clonotype was counted only a few times. V and J are TRBV28 and TRBJ2-7; D is possibly TRBD2 (6 bases). Germline assignment: CDR1 MDHEN and CDR2 SYDVKM. The V end lost 4 bases, the J end lost 1 base, and 20 bases lay between the germline ends. This CDR3 contains 17 residues. This CDR3 is CASSSPRASALSYEQYF. In nucleotides, the CDR3 is TGTGCCAGCAGTTCCCCCAGGGCTAGCGCATTGTCCTACGAGCAGTACTTC. Together with reference TRBV28 and TRBJ2-7, the CDR3 gives the full variable domain: DVKVTQSSRYLVKRTGEKVFLECVQDMDHENMFWYRQDPGLGLRLIYFSYDVKMKEKGDIPEGYSVSREKKERFSLILESASTNQTSMYLCASSSPRASALSYEQYFGPGTRLTVT.

V usage is TRBV10-3 and J usage is TRBJ1-2; 7 positions agree with TRBD1. V shed 4 bases, J shed 11 bases, and the junction held 7 bases outside the gene matches. In germline, CDR1 is ENHRY, CDR2 SYGVKD. This CDR3 is 12 amino acids long. CDR3 amino acids: CAISAGTAGYTF. CDR3 in DNA: TGTGCCATCAGTGCCGGGACAGCCGGATACACCTTC.

This clonotype was seen only a few times. For the CDR3, the DNA is TGTGCCATCAGTGATTCACAGGGCACAGATACGCAGTATTTT. Protein product: CAISDSQGTDTQYF. The V call is TRBV10-3, the J call TRBJ2-3, with D possibly TRBD1 on 5 matching bases. V was clipped by 3 bases and J by 1 base, with 8 bases between them. There are 14 residues in the CDR3. Per germline, CDR1 ENHRY and CDR2 SYGVKD.

The chain couples TRBV20-1 to TRBJ2-3, with 12 bases matching TRBD2. J was trimmed by 4 bases and V by 3 bases; bases with no gene match: 8. The germline V gene has CDR1 DFQATT and CDR2 SNEGSKA (reference sequence). The CDR3 spans 16 residues. The CDR3 DNA follows: TGCAGTGCTAGGGACCTAGCGGGGGGGCCCGCAGATACGCAGTATTTT. Its translation: CSARDLAGGPADTQYF.

The rearrangement links TRBV9 to TRBJ1-1, with a possible D match to TRBD1 (5 bases). The CDR3 contains 14 residues. Germline lookup yields CDR1 SGDLS and CDR2 YYNGEE. Trimming shortened V by 0 bases and J by 5 bases, and 11 bases separated the two germline ends. This chain's CDR3 is CASSVAGGRTEAFF. DNA for the CDR3: TGTGCCAGCAGCGTAGCTGGGGGGAGGACTGAAGCTTTCTTT.

The rearrangement uses TRBV5-1 and TRBJ2-7; TRBD1 aligns across 7 bases. Germline V gives CDR1 SGHRS, CDR2 YFSETQ. Losses at the gene ends were 4 bases for V and 3 bases for J; bases not matched to a gene: 10. The CDR3 covers 15 residues. The CDR3 nucleotides are TGCGCCAGCAGCATAGCTTCGGGACAGCTCTACGAGCAGTACTTC. It yields the protein CASSIASGQLYEQYF.

This clonotype was detected many times. The chain uses TRBV12-5 and TRBJ1-2; TRBD1 might be the D (5 bases). Germline-derived CDR1 and CDR2 are LGHNT and FRNRAP. V was pared by 5 bases and J by 7 bases, with 14 bases between. CDR3 length equals 13 residues. CDR3 sequence reads: CASGKEGFSGYTF. The CDR3 DNA is TGTGCTAGTGGTAAAGAGGGGTTCAGTGGCTACACCTTC.

This chain links TRBV6-5 with TRBJ2-5; D gene ambiguous. This CDR3 comprises 11 residues. Looked up from germline, CDR1 is MNHEY and CDR2 is SVGAGI. V gave up 7 bases and J gave up 5 bases, with 8 bases separating them. CDR3 sequence reads: CASKIGETQYF. CDR3 DNA: TGTGCCAGCAAGATCGGGGAGACCCAGTACTTC.

At least ten counts were recorded for this clonotype. The CDR3 spells CASSGQGSTDTQYF. CDR3 sequence (DNA): TGCGCCAGCAGCGGACAGGGGAGCACAGATACGCAGTATTTT. The V call is TRBV5-1, the J call TRBJ2-3; 9 positions match TRBD1. V lost 4 bases and J lost 0; bases outside the gene matches: 0. Germline CDR1 and CDR2: SGHRS and YFSETQ. This CDR3 comprises 14 residues. The complete variable domain, with remaining parts taken from reference TRBV5-1 and TRBJ2-3, reads KAGVTQTPRYLIKTRGQQVTLSCSPISGHRSVSWYQQTPGQGLQFLFEYFSETQRNKGNFPGRFSGRQFSNSRSEMNVSTLELGDSALYLCASSGQGSTDTQYFGPGTRLTVL.

There are a few counts of this clonotype. The rearrangement links TRBV12-3 or TRBV12-4 to TRBJ1-5; no firm D call. Trimming took off 4 bases at V and 4 bases at J, with 20 bases between the two ends. The CDR3 length is 17 residues. The CDR3 is CASSSPYSGIANQPQHF. DNA for the CDR3: TGTGCCAGCAGTTCCCCGTACAGTGGTATAGCAAATCAGCCCCAGCATTTT.

This clonotype was counted a few times. The chain is built from TRBV21-1 and TRBJ2-3; the D call TRBD2 from the table was never checked on the DNA. TRBV21-1 is shown as a pseudogene. The CDR3 spans 16 residues. This CDR3 is CASSPRRTERPDTQYF. Written as DNA, the CDR3 is TGTGCCAGCAGCCCAAGGAGGACGGAACGGCCAGATACGCAGTATTTT.

This clonotype was seen more than once but under ten times. The chain carries TRBV7-2 and TRBJ2-1; 7 bases are shared with TRBD1. Trimming cost V 5 bases and J 3 bases; bases outside gene matches: 7. Germline loops: CDR1 SGHTA, CDR2 FQGNSA. This CDR3 is 15 amino acids long. This CDR3 is CASSPMGQNYNEQFF. CDR3 DNA: TGTGCCAGCAGCCCTATGGGACAGAACTACAATGAGCAGTTCTTC.

This clonotype was counted many times. This chain uses TRBV20-1 with TRBJ1-2; 9 nucleotides agree with TRBD1. The CDR3 contains 14 residues. Germline values: CDR1 DFQATT, CDR2 SNEGSKA (reference sequence). V was pared by 0 bases and J by 2 bases, with 1 base of the junction left unmatched. In DNA, the CDR3 is TGCAGTGCTAGAGATGGGACAGGGAACTATGGCTACACCTTC. Translation: CSARDGTGNYGYTF.

The CDR3 is CASSLRLVGSYEQYF. The CDR3 DNA follows: TGTGCCAGCAGTCTGAGACTGGTGGGGTCCTACGAGCAGTACTTC. The chain is built from TRBV28 and TRBJ2-7, with D uncertain. Germline V gene data show CDR1 as MDHEN and CDR2 as SYDVKM. Trimming left V 5 bases short and J 1 base short, with 15 bases between. The length of the CDR3 is 15 residues.

In this sample, this clonotype turned up a few times. The chain couples TRBV10-3 to TRBJ2-6, with a weak D call TRBD1 (5 bases). Germline-derived CDR1 and CDR2 are ENHRY and SYGVKD. The CDR3 totals 18 residues. The V and J ends lost 2 bases and 0 bases respectively, with 14 bases between them. CDR3 nucleotide sequence: TGTGCCATCAGTGAGCCCCAGGGTACCCCCTCTGGGGCCAACGTCCTGACTTTC. Translated: CAISEPQGTPSGANVLTF.

This chain uses TRBV11-2 with TRBJ2-2; D perhaps matches TRBD1 (6 bases). This CDR3 has 13 residues. The V and J ends lost 4 bases and 6 bases respectively, with 9 bases between them. Germline CDR1 SGHAT, CDR2 FQNNGV. The CDR3 bases are TGTGCCAGCAGCTACAGGGTTTCCGGGGAGCTGTTTTTT. Encoded protein: CASSYRVSGELFF. The full variable domain, completed using reference TRBV11-2 and TRBJ2-2, is EAGVAQSPRYKIIEKRQSVAFWCNPISGHATLYWYQQILGQGPKLLIQFQNNGVVDDSQLPKDRFSAERLKGVDSTLKIQPAKLEDSAVYLCASSYRVSGELFFGEGSRLTVL.

This clonotype occurred a few times. The chain combines TRBV7-9 with TRBJ2-6, with 8 bases that match TRBD1. With V trimmed by 5 bases and J by 0 bases, 12 bases remained unmatched. CDR1 and CDR2 from the germline V gene are SEHNR and FQNEAQ (reference sequence). The CDR3 has 19 amino acids. The CDR3 spells CASSPSRGQAYSGANVLTF. DNA of the CDR3: TGTGCCAGCAGCCCTAGTAGGGGACAGGCCTACTCTGGGGCCAACGTCCTGACTTTC.